This TCR beta chain was found in a study of blood T cell repertoires in COVID-19. Study-level background: The study drew acute and convalescent COVID-19 samples from the United States, Italy and Spain.

As processed by the authors: Reference gene primer amplification in the assay estimated nucleated cell counts. The data were produced by immunoSEQ multiplex PCR, yet TCRdb's version contains in-frame clones alone and is incomplete. V and J calls and clone size follow that table, whereas D and trimming were derived from the DNA. The sample has approximately 80,000 clones, over 75% seen once. Material: peripheral blood. The TCR originated in a human donor in a cohort sampled during active COVID-19.

CDR3 bases: TGTGCCAGCAGTCCTTGGTCTGCGGGGGCTTTCACAGATACGCAGTATTTT. Protein product: CASSPWSAGAFTDTQYF. The chain carries TRBV28 and TRBJ2-3, with D perhaps TRBD2 (7 bases). V lost 5 bases to trimming and J lost 2 bases, with 20 bases between them. CDR3 size: 17 residues. Per the germline V gene, CDR1 is MDHEN and CDR2 is SYDVKM.